The 31 T cell receptor beta chains reported below all come from one sample, sequenced in a study of shared clonotypes between healthy human individuals. TCRdb's copy holds only in-frame clones and misses some; the assay was immunoSEQ multiplex PCR. The sample has almost 700,000 clones, about 92% seen once. Naive CD8 cells, CD45RO-negative and positively selected for CCR7, excluded terminally differentiated effector memory CD45RA+ cells. The sample was naive CD8+ T cells sorted from blood. These receptors originate from a man aged 25 to 40 in good health.

The chain employs TRBV2 and TRBJ1-4; possibly TRBD1 for D (5 bases). CDR1 and CDR2 from the germline V gene are SNHLY and FYNNEI. The V and J ends lost 4 bases and 2 bases respectively, with 11 bases between them. This CDR3 spans 15 amino acids. The CDR3 DNA follows: TGTGCCAGCAGTGGGGACGGGACGACTAATGAAAAACTGTTTTTT. Amino acid sequence: CASSGDGTTNEKLFF.

The chain recombines TRBV19 with TRBJ2-7; 7 bases map to TRBD1. V trimming: 5 bases; J trimming: 6 bases; junction bases outside the gene matches: 10. Germline V lookup: CDR1 LNHDA, CDR2 SQIVND (reference sequence). CDR3 size: 14 residues. CDR3 amino acids: CASSPVRQGFEQYF. The CDR3 nucleotides read TGTGCCAGTAGTCCGGTGCGACAGGGCTTCGAGCAGTACTTC.

The chain uses TRBV5-1 and TRBJ1-1; D is undetermined. This CDR3 region has 15 residues. Germline V gene sequence: CDR1 SGHRS, CDR2 YFSETQ. V was clipped by 4 bases and J by 3 bases, with 16 bases between them. This CDR3 reads CASSVGRGRDTEAFF. The CDR3 DNA follows: TGCGCCAGCAGCGTGGGGAGAGGGAGGGACACTGAAGCTTTCTTT.

This chain joins TRBV28 and TRBJ2-1, with 11 positions matching TRBD2. The CDR3 is 15 amino acids. The trim removed 9 bases at V and 4 bases at J, leaving 8 bases unmatched. CDR1 is MDHEN and CDR2 is SYDVKM in the germline V gene. The DNA of the CDR3 is TGTGCCAGTACCCGGGGACTAGCGGCTTACAATGAGCAGTTCTTC. It specifies CASTRGLAAYNEQFF.

This chain uses TRBV2 with TRBJ2-1, with D hard to call. CDR3 length equals 12 residues. The V gene's germline CDR1 is SNHLY and CDR2 FYNNEI. Trimming left V 0 bases short and J 12 bases short, with 9 bases between. The CDR3: CASSEALVRQFF. The CDR3, as DNA: TGTGCCAGCAGTGAAGCGTTAGTTCGGCAGTTCTTC.

This chain joins TRBV15 and TRBJ2-5; D is possibly TRBD2 (5 bases). Germline loops: CDR1 LNHNV, CDR2 YYDKDF (reference sequence). CDR3 size: 17 residues. The V end lost 5 bases, the J end lost 3 bases, and 22 bases lay between the germline ends. CDR3 region: CATSAQRDSFGKETQYF. DNA for the CDR3: TGTGCCACCAGCGCGCAACGGGATTCCTTCGGGAAAGAGACCCAGTACTTC.

V is TRBV6-5 and J is TRBJ2-3; 7 bases match TRBD1. Germline V lookup: CDR1 MNHEY, CDR2 SVGAGI. The trim removed 2 bases at V and 3 bases at J, leaving 8 bases unmatched. The CDR3 contains 16 residues. In DNA form, the CDR3 reads TGTGCCAGCAGTTACGTCCAGGGGGAAGGTACAGATACGCAGTATTTT. This encodes CASSYVQGEGTDTQYF.

V and J are TRBV7-8 and TRBJ1-5; perhaps TRBD1 as D (5 bases). Trimming removed 3 bases at V and 4 bases at J, with 19 bases between. CDR1 SGHVS and CDR2 FQNEAQ come from the germline V gene. The CDR3 has 17 residues. CDR3 nucleotides: TGTGCCAGCAGCTTCTCACTCCTACAGGAAACTAATCAGCCCCAGCATTTT. It translates to CASSFSLLQETNQPQHF.

The genes are TRBV29-1 and TRBJ2-3, with TRBD1 matching over 8 bases. The trim removed 3 bases at V and 1 base at J, leaving 15 bases unmatched. The CDR3 is made up of 18 amino acids. Germline-derived CDR1 and CDR2 are SQVTM and ANQGSEA. The CDR3 nucleotides read TGCAGCGTTGAGGCCCGTGGGACAGGCTTCTCCGGCACAGATACGCAGTATTTT. Translation gives CSVEARGTGFSGTDTQYF.

V is TRBV11-2 and J is TRBJ2-1, with D hard to call. The V end was cut by 5 bases, the J end by 0 bases, with 14 bases between. Germline loops: CDR1 SGHAT, CDR2 FQNNGV. The CDR3 consists of 16 residues. This CDR3 is CASSPPRPSSYNEQFF. The DNA for the CDR3 is TGTGCCAGCAGCCCCCCGCGTCCGAGCTCCTACAATGAGCAGTTCTTC. The whole variable domain, filled in from reference TRBV11-2 and TRBJ2-1, reads EAGVAQSPRYKIIEKRQSVAFWCNPISGHATLYWYQQILGQGPKLLIQFQNNGVVDDSQLPKDRFSAERLKGVDSTLKIQPAKLEDSAVYLCASSPPRPSSYNEQFFGPGTRLTVL.

This clone was seen a handful of times. The genes are TRBV30 and TRBJ1-2; possible D gene TRBD1, 5 bases. V was clipped by 5 bases and J by 0 bases, with 19 bases between them. Germline V gene sequence: CDR1 GTSNPN, CDR2 SVGIG (reference sequence). CDR3 length: 16 residues. CDR3 nucleotides: TGTGCCTGGGGACCCGGGGACGTTCCCCCTAACTATGGCTACACCTTC. Translating gives CAWGPGDVPPNYGYTF.

This clone was seen once. The rearrangement links TRBV6-1 to TRBJ2-7, with D possibly called TRBD1 or TRBD2 (5 bases each). The CDR3 runs to 13 residues. Trimming pared 6 bases from V and 2 bases from J, leaving 11 bases between. Germline loops: CDR1 MNHNS, CDR2 SASEGT. CDR3 nucleotide sequence: TGTGCCAGCAGAGAGGGGTCTACCTACGAGCAGTACTTC. This translates into CASREGSTYEQYF.

The J gene is TRBJ1-1, the V gene TRBV7-9, with TRBD1 as a possible D gene (5 bases). Germline CDR1 and CDR2: SEHNR and FQNEAQ (reference sequence). The CDR3 contains 12 residues. Deletions cut 2 bases from V and 11 bases from J, with 12 bases between. This CDR3 reads CASSLSWGEAFF. DNA for the CDR3: TGTGCCAGCAGCTTAAGTTGGGGGGAGGCTTTCTTT.

The rearrangement links TRBV15 to TRBJ2-3, with D possibly being TRBD1 or TRBD2 (5 bases each). The CDR3 sequence is 19 residues long. Per germline, CDR1 LNHNV and CDR2 YYDKDF (reference sequence). V lost 0 bases to trimming and J lost 0 bases, with 19 bases between them. The CDR3 DNA sequence: TGTGCCACCAGCAGAGAGGGGGAAGGGAGCGATTCTAGCACAGATACGCAGTATTTT. It codes for CATSREGEGSDSSTDTQYF.

This clone has more than one count but fewer than ten. The chain joins TRBV15 to TRBJ2-1, with 8 bases that match TRBD2. The V gene end was trimmed by 1 base and the J gene end by 3 bases; junction bases not matched to a gene: 2. Germline CDR1 reads LNHNV; CDR2 reads YYDKDF (reference sequence). The CDR3 spans 15 residues. CDR3 amino acids: CATSRVSGDYNEQFF. DNA for the CDR3: TGTGCCACCAGCAGAGTTAGCGGGGACTACAATGAGCAGTTCTTC.

This clone appeared a few times. The chain employs TRBV27 and TRBJ1-2; D gene unclear. Germline V lookup: CDR1 MNHEY, CDR2 SMNVEV (reference sequence). Deletions cut 7 bases from V and 4 bases from J, with 16 bases between. The CDR3 contains 14 residues. The CDR3 reads CASTSPGGSYGYTF. The CDR3 DNA is TGTGCCAGCACCTCCCCCGGTGGATCCTATGGCTACACCTTC.

The J gene is TRBJ2-7, the V gene TRBV2; a weak D match, TRBD1 (6 bases). The length of the CDR3 is 14 residues. Germline lookup yields CDR1 SNHLY and CDR2 FYNNEI. V lost 6 bases to trimming and J lost 4 bases, with 16 bases between them. The CDR3 protein is CASSDTDRLYEQYF. In nucleotides, the CDR3 is TGTGCCAGCAGCGACACCGACAGGTTATACGAGCAGTACTTC.

This clone was picked up one time. V gene TRBV19 combines with J gene TRBJ1-1; no definite D call. Germline V gene sequence: CDR1 LNHDA, CDR2 SQIVND (reference sequence). V was trimmed by 2 bases and J by 1 base, leaving 8 bases between them. CDR3 length: 14 residues. This CDR3 is CASSIFGTNTEAFF. The CDR3, as DNA: TGTGCCAGTAGTATATTTGGCACGAACACTGAAGCTTTCTTT.

The V and J genes are TRBV21-1 and TRBJ1-5; the table gives TRBD1 as D, unverified against the DNA. TRBV21-1 is a pseudogene locus. This CDR3 comprises 17 residues. The CDR3 DNA sequence: TGTGCCAGCAGCAAAAGGGGGACAAGATATAGCAATCAGCCCCAGCATTTT. This encodes CASSKRGTRYSNQPQHF.

V gene TRBV9 combines with J gene TRBJ2-1; 8 bases fit TRBD2. This CDR3 has 18 residues. After removal of 3 bases from V and 4 bases from J, the junction contained 15 bases not matched to a gene. In germline, CDR1 is SGDLS, CDR2 YYNGEE. The CDR3 loop reads CASSEATSGPSPYNEQFF. CDR3 coding DNA: TGTGCCAGCAGCGAGGCTACTAGCGGCCCTTCCCCTTACAATGAGCAGTTCTTC.

The rearrangement uses TRBV9 and TRBJ2-5; TRBD2 matches 9 bases. V lost 2 bases and J lost 1; bases outside the gene matches: 6. Germline V gene lookup returns CDR1 SGDLS and CDR2 YYNGEE. The CDR3 has 16 residues. The CDR3 spells CASSVNLAGTQETQYF. In DNA, the CDR3 is TGTGCCAGCAGCGTCAACCTAGCGGGAACCCAAGAGACCCAGTACTTC.

The genes are TRBV29-1 and TRBJ2-7; D is unresolved. The germline V gene encodes CDR1 SQVTM and CDR2 ANQGSEA. The V gene lost 4 bases and the J gene lost 7 bases, with 11 bases spanning the gap. The CDR3 consists of 11 residues. CDR3 DNA: TGCAGCGTTGGGGGAACGAGGGAGCAGTACTTC. Protein product: CSVGGTREQYF.

This clone was recorded a few times. This chain links TRBV29-1 with TRBJ2-5; TRBD2 matches 9 bases. The CDR3 runs 12 residues. Germline V lookup: CDR1 SQVTM, CDR2 ANQGSEA. The trim removed 4 bases at V and 4 bases at J, leaving 1 base unmatched. The CDR3 sequence is CSVVTSGETQYF. The CDR3 coding sequence is TGCAGCGTTGTGACTAGCGGAGAGACCCAGTACTTC.

The V and J genes are TRBV7-9 and TRBJ2-3; 9 nucleotides agree with TRBD2. CDR1 is SEHNR, CDR2 FQNEAQ, per germline (reference sequence). CDR3 length: 15 residues. Germline trimming cut 3 bases from V and 8 bases from J; bases unmatched to any gene: 9. The CDR3 nucleotides read TGTGCCAGCAGCTTTGAGGCTAGCGGGACCCGTACGCAGTATTTT. Translated: CASSFEASGTRTQYF.

This chain uses TRBV5-5 with TRBJ1-2; D is ambiguous. The length of the CDR3 is 15 residues. The V end lost 0 bases, the J end lost 3 bases, and 12 bases lay between the germline ends. The germline gives CDR1 SGHKS, CDR2 YYEKEE (reference sequence). DNA of the CDR3: TGTGCCAGCAGCTTGGGTGGAACGTTCGACTATGGCTACACCTTC. It encodes CASSLGGTFDYGYTF.

This sequence joins TRBV27 and TRBJ2-3; D remains unclear. Trimming removed 5 bases at V and 2 bases at J, with 8 bases between. This CDR3 comprises 13 residues. Germline CDR1 MNHEY, CDR2 SMNVEV (reference sequence). The CDR3 DNA reads as TGTGCCAGCAGTACCCTCCTCACAGATACGCAGTATTTT. Amino acids: CASSTLLTDTQYF.

V is TRBV4-2 and J is TRBJ2-1; tentative D call: TRBD2 (6 bases). V lost 1 base and J 7 bases, leaving 17 bases between the germline ends. Germline-derived CDR1 and CDR2 are LGHNA and YNFKEQ. The CDR3 spans 16 residues. The CDR3 nucleotides are TGTGCCAGCAGCCAAGTTGAAGGCGGGACTCGTAATGAGCAGTTCTTC. Amino acid sequence: CASSQVEGGTRNEQFF.

The genes are TRBV29-1 and TRBJ1-1, with 7 bases matching TRBD1. The CDR3 sequence is 16 residues long. In germline, CDR1 is SQVTM, CDR2 ANQGSEA. V lost 6 bases to trimming and J lost 0 bases; unmatched junction nucleotides: 13. DNA of the CDR3: TGCAGCGTCAAGTATTGGGACAGAGACATGAACACTGAAGCTTTCTTT. Its protein product is CSVKYWDRDMNTEAFF.

The V and J genes are TRBV5-1 and TRBJ2-1; D possibly matches TRBD1 or TRBD2 (6 bases each). Germline V gene sequence: CDR1 SGHRS, CDR2 YFSETQ. This CDR3 is 16 amino acids long. Trimming cost V 4 bases and J 0 bases, with 14 bases left between them. CDR3 DNA: TGCGCCAGCAGCGGAGGGACACATAGCTCCTACAATGAGCAGTTCTTC. This sequence encodes CASSGGTHSSYNEQFF. The full variable domain, its missing parts supplied by reference TRBV5-1 and TRBJ2-1, is KAGVTQTPRYLIKTRGQQVTLSCSPISGHRSVSWYQQTPGQGLQFLFEYFSETQRNKGNFPGRFSGRQFSNSRSEMNVSTLELGDSALYLCASSGGTHSSYNEQFFGPGTRLTVL.

This clone was found a few times. The genes are TRBV2 and TRBJ2-7, with 10 positions matching TRBD1. V gave up 3 bases and J gave up 6 bases; unmatched junction bases: 2. CDR3 length: 13 residues. Germline-derived CDR1 and CDR2 are SNHLY and FYNNEI. The CDR3 reads CASSDGQGGEQYF. CDR3 coding DNA: TGTGCCAGCAGTGATGGACAGGGGGGCGAGCAGTACTTC.

The chain uses TRBV29-1 and TRBJ2-1; D uncertain. The V gene's germline CDR1 is SQVTM and CDR2 ANQGSEA. This CDR3 is built from 14 residues. V gave up 5 bases and J gave up 5 bases, with 16 bases separating them. The CDR3 DNA follows: TGCAGCGTTCGTCTAGGTAAGGGTGACAATGAGCAGTTCTTC. Its translation is CSVRLGKGDNEQFF.